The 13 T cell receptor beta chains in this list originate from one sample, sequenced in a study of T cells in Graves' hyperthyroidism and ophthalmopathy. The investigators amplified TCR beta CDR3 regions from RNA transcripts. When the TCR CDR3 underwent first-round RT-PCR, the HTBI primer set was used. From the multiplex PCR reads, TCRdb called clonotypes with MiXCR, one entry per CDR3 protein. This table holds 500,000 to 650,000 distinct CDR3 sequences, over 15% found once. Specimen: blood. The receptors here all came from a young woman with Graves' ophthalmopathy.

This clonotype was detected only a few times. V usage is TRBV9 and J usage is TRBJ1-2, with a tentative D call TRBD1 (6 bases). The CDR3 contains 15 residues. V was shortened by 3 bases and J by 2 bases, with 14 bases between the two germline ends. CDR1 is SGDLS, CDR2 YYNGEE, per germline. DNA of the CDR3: TGTGCCAGCAGCGGGGGGGACACCTGGAACTATGGCTACACCTTC. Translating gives CASSGGDTWNYGYTF.

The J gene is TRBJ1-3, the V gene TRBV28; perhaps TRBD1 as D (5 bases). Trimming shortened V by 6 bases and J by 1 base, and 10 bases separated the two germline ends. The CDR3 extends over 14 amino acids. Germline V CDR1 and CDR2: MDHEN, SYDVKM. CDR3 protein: CASRWGGSGNTIYF. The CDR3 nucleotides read TGTGCCAGCAGGTGGGGGGGGTCTGGAAACACCATATATTTT.

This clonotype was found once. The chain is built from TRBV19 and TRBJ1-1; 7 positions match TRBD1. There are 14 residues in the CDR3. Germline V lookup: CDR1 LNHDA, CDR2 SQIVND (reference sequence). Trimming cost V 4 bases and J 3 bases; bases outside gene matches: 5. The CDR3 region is CASSNTGVDTEAFF. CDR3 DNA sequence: TGTGCCAGTAGTAACACAGGGGTGGACACTGAAGCTTTCTTT.

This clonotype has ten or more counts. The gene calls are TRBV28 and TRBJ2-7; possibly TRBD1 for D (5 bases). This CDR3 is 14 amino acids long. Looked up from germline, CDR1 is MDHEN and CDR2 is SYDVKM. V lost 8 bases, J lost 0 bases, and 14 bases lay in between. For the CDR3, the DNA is TGTGCCAGCTACTCTAGGGGAAGCTCCTACGAGCAGTACTTC. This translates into CASYSRGSSYEQYF.

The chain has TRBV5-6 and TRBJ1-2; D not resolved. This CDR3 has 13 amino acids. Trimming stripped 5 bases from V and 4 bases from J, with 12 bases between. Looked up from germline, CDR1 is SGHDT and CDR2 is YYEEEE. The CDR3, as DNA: TGTGCCAGCAGTCCGCCGGGTCTCTATGGCTACACCTTC. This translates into CASSPPGLYGYTF.

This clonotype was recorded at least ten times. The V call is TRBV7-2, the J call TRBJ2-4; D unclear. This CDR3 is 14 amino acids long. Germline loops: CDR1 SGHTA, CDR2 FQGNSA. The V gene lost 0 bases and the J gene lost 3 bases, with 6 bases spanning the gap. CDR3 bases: TGTGCCAGCAGCTTAGCGGGTGGCAAAAACATTCAGTACTTC. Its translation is CASSLAGGKNIQYF.

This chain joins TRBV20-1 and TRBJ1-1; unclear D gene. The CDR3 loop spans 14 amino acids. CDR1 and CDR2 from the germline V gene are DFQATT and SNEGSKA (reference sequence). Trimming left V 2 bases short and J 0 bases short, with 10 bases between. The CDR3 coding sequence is TGCAGTGCTAGACGGGAGGCACTGAACACTGAAGCTTTCTTT. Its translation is CSARREALNTEAFF.

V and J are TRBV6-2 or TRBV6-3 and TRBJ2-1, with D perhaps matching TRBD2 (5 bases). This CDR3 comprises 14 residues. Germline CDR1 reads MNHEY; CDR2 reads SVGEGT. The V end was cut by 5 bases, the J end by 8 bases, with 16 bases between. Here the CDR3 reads CASSTGRLSDEQFF. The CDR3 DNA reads TGTGCCAGCAGTACCGGTAGGCTTAGCGATGAGCAGTTCTTC.

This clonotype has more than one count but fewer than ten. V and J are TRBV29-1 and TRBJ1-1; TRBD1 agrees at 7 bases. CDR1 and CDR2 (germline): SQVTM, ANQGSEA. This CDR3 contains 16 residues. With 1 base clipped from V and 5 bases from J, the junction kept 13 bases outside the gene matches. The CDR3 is CSVEGEIDRVWTEAFF. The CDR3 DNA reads TGCAGCGTTGAAGGCGAAATTGACAGGGTATGGACTGAAGCTTTCTTT.

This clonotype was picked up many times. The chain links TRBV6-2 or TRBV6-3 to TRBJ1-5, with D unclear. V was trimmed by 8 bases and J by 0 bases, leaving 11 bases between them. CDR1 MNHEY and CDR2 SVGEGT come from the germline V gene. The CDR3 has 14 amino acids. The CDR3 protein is CASVSPYSNQPQHF. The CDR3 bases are TGTGCCAGCGTGTCACCTTATAGCAATCAGCCCCAGCATTTT.

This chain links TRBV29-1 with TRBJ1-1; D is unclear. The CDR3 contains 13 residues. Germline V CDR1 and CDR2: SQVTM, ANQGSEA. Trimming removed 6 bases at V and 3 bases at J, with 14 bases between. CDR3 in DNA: TGCAGCGTGAGTGGACGGACTTACACTGAAGCTTTCTTT. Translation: CSVSGRTYTEAFF.

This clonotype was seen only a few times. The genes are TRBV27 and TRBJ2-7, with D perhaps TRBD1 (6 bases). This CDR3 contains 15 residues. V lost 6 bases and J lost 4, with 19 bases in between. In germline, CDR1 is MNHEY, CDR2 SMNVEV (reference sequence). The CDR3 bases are TGTGCCAGCAGCCCAATAGGGGGTTCCGGGTACGAGCAGTACTTC. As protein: CASSPIGGSGYEQYF.

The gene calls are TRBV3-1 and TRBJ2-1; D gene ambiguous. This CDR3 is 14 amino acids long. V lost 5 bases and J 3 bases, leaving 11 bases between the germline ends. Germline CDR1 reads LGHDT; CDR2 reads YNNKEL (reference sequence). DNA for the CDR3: TGTGCCAGCAGCGTAGGGCTAATCTACAATGAGCAGTTCTTC. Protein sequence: CASSVGLIYNEQFF.